The rows below give T cell receptor beta chains drawn from one sample of a study of monozygotic twins with inflammatory bowel disease. TCRdb re-analyzed the 5' RACE reads; it lists each CDR3 protein once, without DNA. Its table lists 160,000 or so distinct CDR3 sequences. Material for sequencing was blood. These receptors all stem from a human donor with ulcerative colitis or Crohn's disease, or a healthy co-twin of an affected twin (not recorded which). The CDR3 runs from the conserved cysteine through the conserved F or W.

j_gene: TRBJ2-3; v_gene: TRBV5-1; CDR3aa: CASSLVSGDADTQYF
j_gene: TRBJ2-2; v_gene: TRBV7-2; CDR3aa: CASSPMRAGYTGELFF
j_gene: TRBJ1-2; v_gene: TRBV7-9; CDR3aa: CASSSQGAANYGYTF
j_gene: TRBJ1-5; v_gene: TRBV4-1; CDR3aa: CASSEDRDSGGYSNQPQHF
j_gene: TRBJ1-3; v_gene: TRBV20-1; CDR3aa: CSAQDGIRSGNTIYF
j_gene: TRBJ2-5; v_gene: TRBV5-1; CDR3aa: CASSLALNQETQYF
j_gene: TRBJ1-1; v_gene: TRBV12-3/TRBV12-4; CDR3aa: CASSLGQGMRNTEAFF
j_gene: TRBJ1-6; v_gene: TRBV10-3; CDR3aa: CAISERDPSETPLHF
j_gene: TRBJ2-7; v_gene: TRBV7-8; CDR3aa: CASSLKASSYEQYF
j_gene: TRBJ2-3; v_gene: TRBV6-1; CDR3aa: CASSRVAGGGTDTQYF
j_gene: TRBJ1-5; v_gene: TRBV20-1; CDR3aa: CSARSGPQGGGNQPQHF
j_gene: TRBJ1-5; v_gene: TRBV10-3; CDR3aa: CAISDRYSNQPQHF
j_gene: TRBJ1-5; v_gene: TRBV7-8; CDR3aa: CASSLEAGQPQHF
j_gene: TRBJ1-2; v_gene: TRBV12-3/TRBV12-4; CDR3aa: CATSPPGWYGYTF
j_gene: TRBJ2-3; v_gene: TRBV7-9; CDR3aa: CASSPETTGSADTQYF
j_gene: TRBJ2-1; v_gene: TRBV7-8; CDR3aa: CASRQTGASYNEQFF
j_gene: TRBJ2-3; v_gene: TRBV19; CDR3aa: CASSIGRGDTQYF
j_gene: TRBJ2-2; v_gene: TRBV6-6; CDR3aa: CASSTDFGELFF
j_gene: TRBJ2-2; v_gene: TRBV12-3/TRBV12-4; CDR3aa: CASCMQANTGELFF
j_gene: TRBJ1-1; v_gene: TRBV5-1; CDR3aa: CASSLNRGDTEAFF
j_gene: TRBJ2-5; v_gene: TRBV7-2; CDR3aa: CASSFQRGDQETQYF
j_gene: TRBJ1-6; v_gene: TRBV12-3/TRBV12-4; CDR3aa: CATAGQASSSLHF
j_gene: TRBJ1-4; v_gene: TRBV12-3/TRBV12-4; CDR3aa: CASSFTGVSNEKLFF
j_gene: TRBJ2-7; v_gene: TRBV28; CDR3aa: CASSPPGASYEQYF
j_gene: TRBJ1-1; v_gene: TRBV20-1; CDR3aa: CSAMERQAVAFF
j_gene: TRBJ1-1; v_gene: TRBV7-2; CDR3aa: CASSLALGTTEAFF
j_gene: TRBJ1-4; v_gene: TRBV7-9; CDR3aa: CASSSSRDPLMGRLFF
j_gene: TRBJ2-7; v_gene: TRBV6-5; CDR3aa: CASSYGQEGEQYF
j_gene: TRBJ2-1; v_gene: TRBV6-5; CDR3aa: CASSYSFGARKEQFF
j_gene: TRBJ1-3; v_gene: TRBV12-3/TRBV12-4; CDR3aa: CASSPWTYSGNTIYF
j_gene: TRBJ2-3; v_gene: TRBV6-2/TRBV6-3; CDR3aa: CASSFGQSSLSTDTQYF
j_gene: TRBJ1-1; v_gene: TRBV7-2; CDR3aa: CASSFWGGVGRTEAFF
j_gene: TRBJ2-2; v_gene: TRBV7-3; CDR3aa: CASSLTRAGELFF
j_gene: TRBJ2-7; v_gene: TRBV19; CDR3aa: CASSVRRGHEQYF
j_gene: TRBJ1-2; v_gene: TRBV12-3/TRBV12-4; CDR3aa: CASSPGGAMGYTF
j_gene: TRBJ2-7; v_gene: TRBV14; CDR3aa: CASSQDGWEARSYEQYF
j_gene: TRBJ2-2; v_gene: TRBV20-1; CDR3aa: CSARDVISRDTGELFF
j_gene: TRBJ1-6; v_gene: TRBV7-9; CDR3aa: CASSLAKGAAYNSPLHF
j_gene: TRBJ2-5; v_gene: TRBV5-6; CDR3aa: CASSPQDRGPETQYF
j_gene: TRBJ1-1; v_gene: TRBV15; CDR3aa: CATSMALNTEAFF
j_gene: TRBJ2-1; v_gene: TRBV3-1; CDR3aa: CASSPTGGSDEQFF
j_gene: TRBJ2-7; v_gene: TRBV28; CDR3aa: CASTTRDSYEQYF
j_gene: TRBJ1-1; v_gene: TRBV7-6; CDR3aa: CASSLGYNTEAFF
j_gene: TRBJ2-4; v_gene: TRBV19; CDR3aa: CASSMTSGEDIQYF
j_gene: TRBJ2-7; v_gene: TRBV19; CDR3aa: CASSIRIDDSYEQYF
j_gene: TRBJ1-1; v_gene: TRBV2; CDR3aa: CASRPQVQGANTEAFF
j_gene: TRBJ2-7; v_gene: TRBV19; CDR3aa: CASSGGLLYEQYF
j_gene: TRBJ2-1; v_gene: TRBV7-2; CDR3aa: CASSSRAPLAGGRPYNEQFF
j_gene: TRBJ2-1; v_gene: TRBV7-3; CDR3aa: CASSLDQTTYPYNEQFF
j_gene: TRBJ2-1; v_gene: TRBV12-3/TRBV12-4; CDR3aa: CASSYTRDGGKFF
j_gene: TRBJ1-6; v_gene: TRBV20-1; CDR3aa: CSAGARSYNSPLHF
j_gene: TRBJ1-5; v_gene: TRBV27; CDR3aa: CAATGRGDGRPQHF
j_gene: TRBJ2-1; v_gene: TRBV11-3; CDR3aa: CASSGTSGSYNEQFF
j_gene: TRBJ1-3; v_gene: TRBV5-1; CDR3aa: CASSSTTGTGNTIYF
j_gene: TRBJ1-1; v_gene: TRBV5-1; CDR3aa: CASSWGPGGNTEAFF
j_gene: TRBJ2-2; v_gene: TRBV5-1; CDR3aa: CASSLDGITGELFF
j_gene: TRBJ2-3; v_gene: TRBV6-1; CDR3aa: CASSVGLAGSTDTQYF